This TCR beta chain came from a study of technical replicates of blood from a few donors (TCRdb year 2017). Concerning this clone: Which antigen it targets is not known. No much larger clonotype is one base removed from it; base qualities were not supplied.

The library was prepared using the immunoSEQ multiplex PCR assay. This immuneACCESS table, as held by TCRdb, lists in-frame sequences with V and J called but not all clones. Of the missing ones, under half trace to an unresolved V gene in checked studies; the others have no known cause. The sample contains tens of thousands of clones, about 83% of them found a single time. The biggest ten clones account for 4.5% to 6.5% of the sample. This receptor was identified in a human donor in good health. Some clones in this sample may be carry-over from other donors' samples. Sequencing input: PBMCs.

The DNA is TGCGCCAGCAGCTTGGTGGGGGGGGACAGGGCCACTGAAGCTTTCTTT. The encoded protein is CASSLVGGDRATEAFF. The rearranged chain carries TRBV5-1 and TRBJ1-1; 9 bases in between match TRBD1. CDR3 length: 16 amino acids, cysteine to phenylalanine. Only CDR3 DNA remains: 48 bases, in frame from the first base. CDR1 and CDR2, per the germline V gene, are SGHRS and YFSETQ. From V the trimming removes 0 bases and from J it removes 4 bases, while the gene matches leave 7 bases of the junction unaccounted for.